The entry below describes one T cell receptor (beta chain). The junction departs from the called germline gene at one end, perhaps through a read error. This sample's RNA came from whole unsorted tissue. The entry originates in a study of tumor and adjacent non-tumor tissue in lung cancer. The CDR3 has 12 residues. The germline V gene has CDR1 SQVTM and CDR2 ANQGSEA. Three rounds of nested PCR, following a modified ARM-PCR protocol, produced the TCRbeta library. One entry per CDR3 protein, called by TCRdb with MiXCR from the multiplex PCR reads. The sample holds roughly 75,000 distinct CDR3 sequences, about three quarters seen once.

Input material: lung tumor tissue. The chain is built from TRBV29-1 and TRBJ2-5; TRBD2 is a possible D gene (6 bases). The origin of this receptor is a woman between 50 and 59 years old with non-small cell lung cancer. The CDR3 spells CTTGSGEETQHF. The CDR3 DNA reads TGCACTACAGGTAGCGGAGAAGAGACCCAGCACTTC.